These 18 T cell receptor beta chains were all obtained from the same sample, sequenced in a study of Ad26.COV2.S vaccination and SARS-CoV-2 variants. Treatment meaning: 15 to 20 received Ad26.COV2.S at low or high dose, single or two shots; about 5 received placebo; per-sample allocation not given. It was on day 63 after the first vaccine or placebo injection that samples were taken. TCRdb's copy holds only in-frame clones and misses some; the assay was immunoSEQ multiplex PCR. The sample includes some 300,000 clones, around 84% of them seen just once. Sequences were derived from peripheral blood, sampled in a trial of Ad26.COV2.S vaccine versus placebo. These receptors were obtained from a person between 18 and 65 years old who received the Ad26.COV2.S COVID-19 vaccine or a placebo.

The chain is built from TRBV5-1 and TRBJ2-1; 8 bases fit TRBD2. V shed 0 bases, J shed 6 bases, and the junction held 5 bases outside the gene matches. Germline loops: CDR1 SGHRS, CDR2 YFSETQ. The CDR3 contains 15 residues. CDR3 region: CASSLEGTRGNEQFF. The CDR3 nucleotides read TGCGCCAGCAGCTTGGAAGGGACTAGAGGCAATGAGCAGTTCTTC.

CDR3 nucleotide sequence: TGTGCCCGCGACCGGGGGGGGCAGGGTGGTTTAAACTATGGCTACACCTTC. It encodes CARDRGGQGGLNYGYTF. The rearrangement uses TRBV28 and TRBJ1-2; D perhaps matches TRBD1 (6 bases). The V end lost 11 bases, the J end lost 2 bases, and 27 bases lay between the germline ends. This CDR3 has 17 residues. Germline-derived CDR1 and CDR2 are MDHEN and SYDVKM.

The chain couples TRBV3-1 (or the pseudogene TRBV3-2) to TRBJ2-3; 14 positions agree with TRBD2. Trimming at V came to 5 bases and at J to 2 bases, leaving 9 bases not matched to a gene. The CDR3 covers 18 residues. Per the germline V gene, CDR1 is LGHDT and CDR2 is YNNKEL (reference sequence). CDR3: CASSSGLAGGLATDTQYF. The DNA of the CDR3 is TGTGCCAGCAGCTCAGGACTAGCGGGGGGACTCGCCACAGATACGCAGTATTTT.

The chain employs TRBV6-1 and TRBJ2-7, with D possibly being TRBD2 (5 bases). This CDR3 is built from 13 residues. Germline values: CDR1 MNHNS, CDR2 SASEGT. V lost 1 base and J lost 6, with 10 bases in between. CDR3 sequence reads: CASSEGSRGEQYF. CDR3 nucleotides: TGTGCCAGCAGTGAAGGGTCCCGGGGCGAGCAGTACTTC.

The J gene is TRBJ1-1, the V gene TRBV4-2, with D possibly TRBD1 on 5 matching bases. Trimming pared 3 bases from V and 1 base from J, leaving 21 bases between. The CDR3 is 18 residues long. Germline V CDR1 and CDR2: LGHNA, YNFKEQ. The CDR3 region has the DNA TGTGCCAGCAGCCACGTATATCCGGTGGGGACTGAGAACACTGAAGCTTTCTTT. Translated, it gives CASSHVYPVGTENTEAFF.

The CDR3 protein is CASSPEGQYTGELFF. The DNA for the CDR3 is TGTGCCAGCAGCCCCGAGGGACAGTACACCGGGGAGCTGTTTTTT. The V call is TRBV6-4, the J call TRBJ2-2; 7 nucleotides agree with TRBD1. With 6 bases clipped from V and 3 bases from J, the junction kept 7 bases outside the gene matches. The germline V gene encodes CDR1 MRHNA and CDR2 SNTAGT. The CDR3 totals 15 residues.

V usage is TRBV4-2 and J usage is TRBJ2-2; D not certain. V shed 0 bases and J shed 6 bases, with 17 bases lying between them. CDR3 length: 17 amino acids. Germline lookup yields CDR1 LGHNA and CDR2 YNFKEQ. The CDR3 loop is CASSQDSPSLRAGELFF. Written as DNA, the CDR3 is TGTGCCAGCAGCCAAGATTCCCCAAGTTTAAGGGCCGGGGAGCTGTTTTTT.

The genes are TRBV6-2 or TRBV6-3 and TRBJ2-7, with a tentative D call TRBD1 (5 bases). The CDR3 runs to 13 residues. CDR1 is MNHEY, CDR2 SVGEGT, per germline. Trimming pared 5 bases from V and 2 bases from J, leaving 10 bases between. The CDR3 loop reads CASSVGQTYEQYF. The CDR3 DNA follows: TGTGCCAGCAGTGTGGGGCAGACCTACGAGCAGTACTTC.

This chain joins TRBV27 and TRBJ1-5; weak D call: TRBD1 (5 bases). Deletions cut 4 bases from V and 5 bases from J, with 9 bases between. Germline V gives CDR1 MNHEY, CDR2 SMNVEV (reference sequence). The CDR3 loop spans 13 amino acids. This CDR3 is CASSSGGYQPQHF. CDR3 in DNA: TGTGCCAGCAGTTCGGGGGGTTATCAGCCCCAGCATTTT.

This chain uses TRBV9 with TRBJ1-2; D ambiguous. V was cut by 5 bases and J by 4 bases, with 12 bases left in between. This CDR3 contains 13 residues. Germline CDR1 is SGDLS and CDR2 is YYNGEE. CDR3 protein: CASRREPGYGYTF. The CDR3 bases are TGTGCCAGCAGACGGGAGCCTGGCTATGGCTACACCTTC. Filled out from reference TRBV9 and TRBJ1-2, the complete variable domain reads DSGVTQTPKHLITATGQRVTLRCSPRSGDLSVYWYQQSLDQGLQFLIQYYNGEERAKGNILERFSAQQFPDLHSELNLSSLELGDSALYFCASRREPGYGYTFGSGTRLTVV.

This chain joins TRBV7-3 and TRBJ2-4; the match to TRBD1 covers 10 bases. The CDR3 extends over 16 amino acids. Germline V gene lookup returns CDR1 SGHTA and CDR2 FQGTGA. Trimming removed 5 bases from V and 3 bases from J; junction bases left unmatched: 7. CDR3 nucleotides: TGTGCCAGCAGCCTAGGGACAGGGGTAGGCAAAAACATTCAGTACTTC. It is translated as CASSLGTGVGKNIQYF. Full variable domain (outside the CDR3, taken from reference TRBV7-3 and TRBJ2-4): GAGVSQTPSNKVTEKGKYVELRCDPISGHTALYWYRQSLGQGPEFLIYFQGTGAADDSGLPNDRFFAVRPEGSVSTLKIQRTERGDSAVYLCASSLGTGVGKNIQYFGAGTRLSVL.

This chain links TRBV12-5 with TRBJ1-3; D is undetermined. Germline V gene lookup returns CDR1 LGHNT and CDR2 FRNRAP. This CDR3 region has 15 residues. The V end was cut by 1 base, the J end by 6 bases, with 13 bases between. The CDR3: CASGLGLLIENTIYF. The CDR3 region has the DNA TGTGCTAGTGGTTTGGGATTATTGATTGAAAACACCATATATTTT.

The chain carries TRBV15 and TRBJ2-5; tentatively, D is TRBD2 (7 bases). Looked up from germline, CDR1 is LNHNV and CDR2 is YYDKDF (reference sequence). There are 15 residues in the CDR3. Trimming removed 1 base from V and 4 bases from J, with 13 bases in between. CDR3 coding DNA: TGTGCCACCAGCAGAGGGGGGCCTAGCGGAGAGACCCAGTACTTC. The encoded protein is CATSRGGPSGETQYF.

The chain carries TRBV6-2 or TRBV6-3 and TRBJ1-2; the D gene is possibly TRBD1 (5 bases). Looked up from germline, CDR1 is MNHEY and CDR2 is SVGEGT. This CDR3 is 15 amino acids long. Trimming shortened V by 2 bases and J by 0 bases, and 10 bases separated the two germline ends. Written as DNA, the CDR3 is TGTGCCAGCAGTTACGCGGGACGGACTAACTATGGCTACACCTTC. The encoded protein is CASSYAGRTNYGYTF.

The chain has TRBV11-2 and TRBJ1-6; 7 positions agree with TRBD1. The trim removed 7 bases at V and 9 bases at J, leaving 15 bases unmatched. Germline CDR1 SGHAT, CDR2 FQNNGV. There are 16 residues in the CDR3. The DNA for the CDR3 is TGTGCCAGCACCTTGATCGGGGGAACAGGGGTTTCACCCCTCCACTTT. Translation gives CASTLIGGTGVSPLHF. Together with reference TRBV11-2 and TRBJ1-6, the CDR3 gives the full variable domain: EAGVAQSPRYKIIEKRQSVAFWCNPISGHATLYWYQQILGQGPKLLIQFQNNGVVDDSQLPKDRFSAERLKGVDSTLKIQPAKLEDSAVYLCASTLIGGTGVSPLHFGNGTRLTVT.

CDR3 DNA: TGTGCCAGCAGTTATGATCGAGGCTACGAGCAGTACTTC. Protein: CASSYDRGYEQYF. The chain employs TRBV6-6 and TRBJ2-7; D is ambiguous. The ends were cut back, 3 bases at V and 3 bases at J, with 9 bases in the middle. In germline, CDR1 is MNHNY, CDR2 SVGAGI (reference sequence). The CDR3 sequence is 13 residues long.

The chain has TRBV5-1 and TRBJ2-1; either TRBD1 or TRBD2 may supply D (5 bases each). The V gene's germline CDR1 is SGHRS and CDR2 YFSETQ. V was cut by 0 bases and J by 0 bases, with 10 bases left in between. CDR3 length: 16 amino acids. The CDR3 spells CASSLAGAFSYNEQFF. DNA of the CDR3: TGCGCCAGCAGCTTGGCCGGGGCCTTCTCCTACAATGAGCAGTTCTTC.

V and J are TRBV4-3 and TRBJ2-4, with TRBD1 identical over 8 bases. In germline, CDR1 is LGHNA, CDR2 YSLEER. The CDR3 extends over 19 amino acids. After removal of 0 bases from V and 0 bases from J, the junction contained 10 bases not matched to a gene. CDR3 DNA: TGCGCCAGCAGCCAAGAACGGCCTTCCAGGGGGCTAGCCAAAAACATTCAGTACTTC. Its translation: CASSQERPSRGLAKNIQYF.